Following are 16 T cell receptor beta chains from one sample sequenced in a study of T cells in Graves' hyperthyroidism and ophthalmopathy. Amplification of TCR beta CDR3 regions used RNA as the template. First-round RT-PCR of the TCR CDR3 relied on the HTBI primer set. One entry per CDR3 protein, called by TCRdb with MiXCR from the multiplex PCR reads. The sample lists about 640,000 distinct CDR3 sequences; less than 25% were seen once. The sequenced sample consisted of blood. These receptors all stem from a man aged 30 to 39 with Graves' ophthalmopathy.

This clonotype appeared many times. The rearrangement links TRBV20-1 to TRBJ2-3, with D unclear. Trimming took off 5 bases at V and 0 bases at J, with 9 bases between the two ends. CDR1 is DFQATT, CDR2 SNEGSKA, per germline (reference sequence). The CDR3 extends over 13 amino acids. The CDR3 protein is CSAYAESTDTQYF. The DNA for the CDR3 is TGCAGTGCTTACGCGGAGAGCACAGATACGCAGTATTTT.

The chain couples TRBV7-9 to TRBJ2-2; D is ambiguous. The germline gives CDR1 SEHNR, CDR2 FQNEAQ (reference sequence). There are 15 residues in the CDR3. The V and J ends lost 7 bases and 5 bases respectively, with 17 bases between them. CDR3 protein: CASTSQEGQTGELFF. The CDR3 bases are TGTGCCAGCACCTCCCAGGAAGGGCAAACCGGGGAGCTGTTTTTT.

Note on this clonotype: An end of the junction differs from the germline gene, which may be a read error. The V and J genes are TRBV30 and TRBJ1-4, with D possibly TRBD1 on 6 matching bases. This CDR3 is built from 12 residues. Germline values: CDR1 GTSNPN, CDR2 SVGIG (reference sequence). The chain's CDR3 is CVAWGAGEKLFF. The CDR3, as DNA: TGCGTAGCTTGGGGGGCCGGGGAAAAACTGTTTTTT.

In this sample, this clonotype turned up a few times. The chain combines TRBV5-5 with TRBJ1-1, with 11 positions matching TRBD1. In germline, CDR1 is SGHKS, CDR2 YYEKEE (reference sequence). J gave up 0 bases and V 1 base, and 5 bases lay outside the gene matches. This CDR3 has 17 amino acids. The CDR3 spells CASSLTRTGGLNTEAFF. DNA of the CDR3: TGTGCCAGCAGCTTGACTAGGACAGGGGGCCTGAACACTGAAGCTTTCTTT.

This clonotype was found a few times. The V gene is TRBV29-1, the J gene TRBJ1-4; D call uncertain. Germline V lookup: CDR1 SQVTM, CDR2 ANQGSEA. The V gene lost 1 base and the J gene lost 5 bases, with 5 bases spanning the gap. The CDR3 has 12 residues. CDR3 nucleotides: TGCAGCGTTGAAGGGCTGAATGAAAAACTGTTTTTT. This sequence encodes CSVEGLNEKLFF. The whole variable domain, filled in from reference TRBV29-1 and TRBJ1-4, reads SAVISQKPSRDICQRGTSLTIQCQVDSQVTMMFWYRQQPGQSLTLIATANQGSEATYESGFVIDKFPISRPNLTFSTLTVSNMSPEDSSIYLCSVEGLNEKLFFGSGTQLSVL.

CDR3: CASSWIGSGDGYTF. The CDR3 nucleotides are TGTGCCAGCAGCTGGATAGGATCAGGGGATGGCTACACCTTC. V is TRBV5-5 and J is TRBJ1-2; possibly TRBD1 for D (6 bases). The CDR3 length is 14 residues. Germline-derived CDR1 and CDR2 are SGHKS and YYEKEE (reference sequence). V was clipped by 3 bases and J by 6 bases, with 15 bases between them.

This clonotype was detected many times. The chain links TRBV18 to TRBJ2-3; no reliable D call. The V gene's germline CDR1 is KGHSH and CDR2 LQKENI. The CDR3 spans 13 residues. V shed 0 bases and J shed 2 bases, with 3 bases lying between them. CDR3 region: CASSPPITDTQYF. CDR3 nucleotide sequence: TGTGCCAGCTCACCACCCATCACAGATACGCAGTATTTT.

V and J are TRBV29-1 and TRBJ2-1; D possibly uses TRBD1 or TRBD2 (5 bases each). V was cut by 1 base and J by 5 bases, with 15 bases left in between. Germline values: CDR1 SQVTM, CDR2 ANQGSEA. This CDR3 spans 15 amino acids. In nucleotides, the CDR3 is TGCAGCGTTGAAGGTGAGAAGGGGACCGACAATGAGCAGTTCTTC. Encoded protein: CSVEGEKGTDNEQFF.

DNA of the CDR3: TGTGCCAGCAGTTCGTTTCGGACTAGCGGGATGACCGGGGAGCTGTTTTTT. Protein product: CASSSFRTSGMTGELFF. This chain uses TRBV12-3 or TRBV12-4 with TRBJ2-2; 12 positions match TRBD2. V was clipped by 4 bases and J by 5 bases; unmatched bases: 8. CDR3 length: 17 residues.

A few counts support this clonotype. CDR3 coding DNA: TGTGCCAGTAGTAACGTGGCCTACACTGAAGCTTTCTTT. Amino acid sequence: CASSNVAYTEAFF. The chain is built from TRBV19 and TRBJ1-1; D is undetermined. The germline CDR1 and CDR2 sequences are LNHDA and SQIVND (reference sequence). Trimming shortened V by 4 bases and J by 3 bases, and 9 bases separated the two germline ends. The CDR3 consists of 13 residues.

This clonotype showed up just a few times. The chain carries TRBV12-3 or TRBV12-4 and TRBJ2-7, with a tentative D call TRBD2 (5 bases). The CDR3 runs to 13 residues. Trimming pared 9 bases from V and 6 bases from J, leaving 18 bases between. The CDR3 is CASKFGERVEQYF. CDR3 bases: TGTGCCAGTAAATTTGGGGAGCGTGTCGAGCAGTACTTC.

This clonotype was counted many times. The chain employs TRBV5-1 and TRBJ2-3, with D possibly matching TRBD1 (5 bases). The V and J ends lost 3 bases and 0 bases respectively, with 8 bases between them. Germline V CDR1 and CDR2: SGHRS, YFSETQ. The CDR3 has 14 amino acids. In DNA, the CDR3 is TGCGCCAGCAGCTACCGGACAAGCACAGATACGCAGTATTTT. This gives the protein CASSYRTSTDTQYF.

This clonotype was seen more than once but under ten times. The chain carries TRBV5-1 and TRBJ2-6, with TRBD2 matching 11 bases. The junction had 5 bases not matched to a gene; V was cut back by 4 bases and J by 2 bases. Germline V gene sequence: CDR1 SGHRS, CDR2 YFSETQ. This CDR3 has 17 amino acids. The CDR3, as DNA: TGCGCCAGCAGCATAACACTAGCGGGGGCTGGGGCCAACGTCCTGACTTTC. Translated, it gives CASSITLAGAGANVLTF.

This clonotype appeared many times. The chain carries TRBV4-2 and TRBJ2-7; D is possibly TRBD1 or TRBD2 (6 bases each). The CDR3 runs to 16 residues. Trimming shortened V by 0 bases and J by 3 bases, and 15 bases separated the two germline ends. Per germline, CDR1 LGHNA and CDR2 YNFKEQ. CDR3 DNA: TGTGCCAGCAGCCAAGATAGGGCAGGGGAGGTCTACGAGCAGTACTTC. The encoded protein is CASSQDRAGEVYEQYF.

Turning to this clonotype: Just one base apart from a much larger clone, this may be a read error. This chain connects TRBV3-1 to TRBJ1-4; 10 positions match TRBD1. Germline loops: CDR1 LGHDT, CDR2 YNNKEL (reference sequence). The CDR3 runs to 14 residues. J gave up 6 bases and V 5 bases, and 3 bases lay outside the gene matches. CDR3 nucleotide sequence: TGTGCCAGCAGCGCCGGGACAGGGGATGAAAAACTGTTTTTT. This translates into CASSAGTGDEKLFF.

The sample holds many counts of this clonotype. The rearrangement joins TRBV7-8 to TRBJ1-1; D is undetermined. CDR3 length: 15 amino acids. Trimming pared 0 bases from V and 4 bases from J, leaving 12 bases between. The germline CDR1 and CDR2 sequences are SGHVS and FQNEAQ. The CDR3 bases are TGTGCCAGCAGCTTAGCCCAAACAAGAGGCACTGAAGCTTTCTTT. This codes for CASSLAQTRGTEAFF. Complete variable domain (other parts from reference TRBV7-8 and TRBJ1-1): GAGVSQSPRYKVAKRGQDVALRCDPISGHVSLFWYQQALGQGPEFLTYFQNEAQLDKSGLPSDRFFAERPEGSVSTLKIQRTQQEDSAVYLCASSLAQTRGTEAFFGQGTRLTVV.